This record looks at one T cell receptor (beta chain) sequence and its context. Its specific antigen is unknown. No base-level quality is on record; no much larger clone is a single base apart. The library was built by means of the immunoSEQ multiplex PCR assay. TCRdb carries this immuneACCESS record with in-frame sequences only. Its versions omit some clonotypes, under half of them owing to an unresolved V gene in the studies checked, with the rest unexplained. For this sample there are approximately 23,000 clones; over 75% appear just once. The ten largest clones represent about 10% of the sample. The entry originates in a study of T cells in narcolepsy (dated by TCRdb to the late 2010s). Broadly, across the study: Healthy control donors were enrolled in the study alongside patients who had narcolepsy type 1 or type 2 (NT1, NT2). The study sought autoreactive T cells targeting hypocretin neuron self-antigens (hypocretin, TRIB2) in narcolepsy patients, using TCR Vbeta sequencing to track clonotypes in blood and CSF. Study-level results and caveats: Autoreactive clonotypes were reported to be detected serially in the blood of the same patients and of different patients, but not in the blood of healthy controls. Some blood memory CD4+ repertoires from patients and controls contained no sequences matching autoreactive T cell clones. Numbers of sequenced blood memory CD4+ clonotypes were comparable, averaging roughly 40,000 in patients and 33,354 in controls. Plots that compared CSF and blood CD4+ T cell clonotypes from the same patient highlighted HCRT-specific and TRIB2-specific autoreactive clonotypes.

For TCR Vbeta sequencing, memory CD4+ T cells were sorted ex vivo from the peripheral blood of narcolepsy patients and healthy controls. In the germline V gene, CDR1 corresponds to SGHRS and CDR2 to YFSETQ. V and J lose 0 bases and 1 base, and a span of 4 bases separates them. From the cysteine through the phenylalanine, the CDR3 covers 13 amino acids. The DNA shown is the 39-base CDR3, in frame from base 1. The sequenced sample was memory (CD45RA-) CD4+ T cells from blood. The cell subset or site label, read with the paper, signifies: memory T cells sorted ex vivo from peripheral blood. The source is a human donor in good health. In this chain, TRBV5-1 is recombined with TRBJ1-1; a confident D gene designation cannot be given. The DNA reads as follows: TGCGCCAGCAGCTTGGCCAGGAACACTGAAGCTTTCTTT. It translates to CASSLARNTEAFF.